This entry lists 7 T cell receptor beta chains sequenced from one sample in a study of tumor and adjacent non-tumor tissue in lung cancer. RNA was extracted from bulk tissue without any cell sorting. This non-tumor lung sample came from over 3 cm beyond the tumor edge. Three rounds of nested PCR, following a modified ARM-PCR protocol, produced the TCRbeta library. A single record per CDR3 protein comes from TCRdb applying MiXCR to the multiplex PCR reads. This sample has more than 35,000 distinct CDR3 sequences, with more than 60% found just once. The sample consisted of distant non-tumor lung tissue. Receptor source: a woman in her thirties or forties with non-small cell lung cancer.

By share, this clonotype counts as medium-sized. The CDR3 spells CASRPRQDLSPLHF. The DNA of the CDR3 is TGTGCCAGCAGGCCGAGACAGGATCTCTCACCCCTCCACTTT. This chain connects TRBV6-2 or TRBV6-3 to TRBJ1-6; D might be TRBD1 (6 bases). V lost 6 bases and J lost 10, with 16 bases in between. Germline V gene sequence: CDR1 MNHEY, CDR2 SVGEGT. The CDR3 is 14 residues long.

Points on this clonotype: One end of the junction does not line up with germline, which may come from a read error. The chain uses TRBV6-5 and TRBJ1-1; D gene unclear. CDR1 and CDR2 (germline): MNHEY, SVGAGI. The CDR3 runs to 13 residues. The CDR3: CTSSNGPAQETFF. CDR3 bases: TGTACCAGCAGCAATGGGCCAGCTCAGGAAACTTTCTTT.

On this clonotype: The CDR3 does not end in the conserved phenylalanine or tryptophan, so this is likely a read error. The chain links TRBV4-1 to TRBJ2-4; D ambiguous. Germline V gives CDR1 MGHRA, CDR2 YSYEKL. This CDR3 is 14 amino acids long. The CDR3 sequence is CAISQEARSNIQYL. The CDR3 coding sequence is TGCGCCATCAGCCAAGAAGCGAGGTCAAACATTCAGTACTTG.

Regarding this clonotype: Germline and junction disagree at one end, which may indicate a read error. This chain joins TRBV20-1 and TRBJ2-3, with D possibly being TRBD2 (9 bases). CDR1 DFQATT and CDR2 SNEGSKA come from the germline V gene (reference sequence). CDR3 length: 19 amino acids. In DNA form, the CDR3 reads TGCAATGCTGGGGGGTGTGACAGGGGATATAGCGGGAGTGCAGATACGCAGTATTTT. Amino acids: CNAGGCDRGYSGSADTQYF.

This clonotype occurred many times. The CDR3 region is CSSSKGSNTEAFF. CDR3 bases: TGCAGCTCTTCGAAAGGGTCGAACACTGAAGCTTTCTTT. This chain uses TRBV29-1 with TRBJ1-1; D unresolved. The V gene lost 8 bases and the J gene lost 1 base, with 14 bases spanning the gap. This CDR3 spans 13 amino acids. The germline V gene encodes CDR1 SQVTM and CDR2 ANQGSEA. The variable domain in full, completed from reference TRBV29-1 and TRBJ1-1, reads SAVISQKPSRDICQRGTSLTIQCQVDSQVTMMFWYRQQPGQSLTLIATANQGSEATYESGFVIDKFPISRPNLTFSTLTVSNMSPEDSSIYLCSSSKGSNTEAFFGQGTRLTVV.

To note about this clonotype: This clone may be a read error of a much larger clone one base away. The chain's CDR3 is CANSKGNQPQHF. CDR3 sequence (DNA): TGTGCCAACAGTAAGGGGAATCAGCCCCAGCATTTT. The genes are TRBV6-5 and TRBJ1-5; TRBD1 might be the D (5 bases). The CDR3 has 12 residues. Germline CDR1 and CDR2: MNHEY and SVGAGI.

This clonotype is labeled medium-sized. J is TRBJ2-1 and V is TRBV10-2; 9 positions agree with TRBD2. The CDR3 contains 16 residues. Germline V gene data show CDR1 as WSHSY and CDR2 as SAAADI. The trim removed 0 bases at V and 0 bases at J, leaving 0 bases unmatched. The CDR3: CASSESSGSSYNEQFF. DNA of the CDR3: TGCGCCAGCAGTGAGTCTAGCGGGAGCTCCTACAATGAGCAGTTCTTC.